This TCR beta chain was sequenced for a study of blood T cells in healthy people across ages. The CDR3 totals 15 residues. The germline V and J ends were trimmed by 1 base and 2 bases, with 12 bases remaining between them. CDR1 SGHTA and CDR2 FQGNSA come from the germline V gene. This clonotype was recorded once. A second about 6 to 12 cycle PCR used barcoded and J-beta primers. Every molecule of cDNA carried a tag from a template-switch adaptor with 12 random nucleotides. From the 5' RACE reads, TCRdb called clonotypes with MiXCR, one entry per CDR3 protein. The repertoire holds hundreds of thousands of distinct CDR3 sequences, with 35% to 50% as singletons.

The sample taken for sequencing was blood. This TCR derives from an elderly man in good health. The J gene is TRBJ2-7, the V gene TRBV7-2, with D perhaps given as TRBD1 or TRBD2 (5 bases each). For the CDR3, the DNA is TGTGCCAGCAGCTTAGGCCCCGGGGCGGCCTACGAGCAGTACTTC. This sequence encodes CASSLGPGAAYEQYF.